The following is a T cell receptor (beta chain) sequence with its context. The sample is drawn from a study of blood T cell repertoires in COVID-19. The assay was immunoSEQ multiplex PCR, and TCRdb's table has in-frame clones only and misses some. The table records approximately 270,000 clones, 80% to 85% of them present only once. The CDR3 runs 13 residues. The germline V gene has CDR1 LNHDA and CDR2 SQIVND (reference sequence). Trimming cost V 7 bases and J 4 bases; bases outside gene matches: 4. The sequencing sample was made of peripheral blood. The TCR comes from a person between 65 and 79 years old with COVID-19, enrolled during active disease. V gene TRBV19 combines with J gene TRBJ1-5; 7 nucleotides match TRBD1. The DNA for the CDR3 is TGTGCCAGTAATTACAGGGGAAATCAGCCCCAGCATTTT. Translation gives CASNYRGNQPQHF.